Shown below are 20 T cell receptor beta chains from a single sample sequenced in a study of graft-versus-host responses after intestinal transplantation. Sequenced by immunoSEQ multiplex PCR; TCRdb stores in-frame clones only, minus some. This sample yields roughly 60,000 clones, of which roughly 90% are seen a single time; 1.5% to 2% belongs to the top ten. The sequences come from PBMCs, collected 26 days after transplant. These TCRs come from a human patient who received an intestinal transplant, so some T cells may come from the graft donor.

V and J are TRBV9 and TRBJ1-2; weak D call: TRBD1 (5 bases). Germline V gene data show CDR1 as SGDLS and CDR2 as YYNGEE. The CDR3 is 14 residues long. The V and J ends lost 0 bases and 5 bases respectively, with 11 bases between them. CDR3 in DNA: TGTGCCAGCAGCGTAGGGGGGGAGGAGTATGGCTACACCTTC. Translated, it gives CASSVGGEEYGYTF.

The chain uses TRBV5-6 and TRBJ1-6; D is unclear. This CDR3 region has 18 residues. Germline V gene sequence: CDR1 SGHDT, CDR2 YYEEEE. Trimming took off 4 bases at V and 3 bases at J, with 20 bases between the two ends. CDR3 in DNA: TGTGCCAGCAGCCGTGGAGGTATGGTTAGTGACTATAATTCACCCCTCCACTTT. Its translation: CASSRGGMVSDYNSPLHF.

The V gene is TRBV29-1, the J gene TRBJ2-7; D might be TRBD2 (5 bases). The V gene's germline CDR1 is SQVTM and CDR2 ANQGSEA. V lost 4 bases and J 1 base, leaving 11 bases between the germline ends. This CDR3 is built from 13 residues. The CDR3 sequence: CSVAGKTSYEQYF. CDR3 sequence (DNA): TGCAGCGTTGCCGGGAAAACATCCTACGAGCAGTACTTC.

The chain couples TRBV25-1 to TRBJ1-2, with TRBD1 as a possible D gene (6 bases). V shed 1 base and J shed 6 bases, with 15 bases lying between them. CDR3 length: 15 amino acids. CDR1 and CDR2 (germline): MGHDK, SYGVNS. The CDR3 region is CASSESGGPPDGYTF. The CDR3 DNA reads TGTGCCAGCAGTGAATCGGGGGGCCCTCCGGATGGCTACACCTTC.

The J gene is TRBJ1-2, the V gene TRBV4-2, with a weak D call TRBD1 (6 bases). In germline, CDR1 is LGHNA, CDR2 YNFKEQ. V was trimmed by 1 base and J by 2 bases, leaving 23 bases between them. There are 19 residues in the CDR3. CDR3 in amino acids: CASSQGIFRGTDENYGYTF. The CDR3, as DNA: TGTGCCAGCAGCCAAGGGATTTTTAGGGGGACGGATGAAAACTATGGCTACACCTTC.

The chain uses TRBV14 and TRBJ1-1; 8 bases agree with TRBD1. The germline CDR1 and CDR2 sequences are SGHDN and FVKESK. The junction had 12 bases not matched to a gene; V was cut back by 6 bases and J by 3 bases. The CDR3 has 16 amino acids. The CDR3 DNA follows: TGTGCCAGCAGGCGGACAGGGAGGACCAAGGACACTGAAGCTTTCTTT. This translates into CASRRTGRTKDTEAFF.

The rearrangement uses TRBV7-9 and TRBJ2-1; TRBD2 is a possible D gene (5 bases). Germline CDR1 SEHNR, CDR2 FQNEAQ (reference sequence). CDR3 size: 14 residues. V was shortened by 3 bases and J by 8 bases, with 14 bases between the two germline ends. CDR3: CASSFRTEVDEQFF. The CDR3, as DNA: TGTGCCAGCAGCTTTAGGACGGAGGTCGATGAGCAGTTCTTC.

By its share, this clone is medium-sized (0.01 to 0.1%). The chain carries TRBV5-4 and TRBJ1-1, with D tentatively TRBD1 (6 bases). Germline V gene sequence: CDR1 SGHNT, CDR2 YYREEE (reference sequence). Trimming pared 2 bases from V and 3 bases from J, leaving 8 bases between. The CDR3 extends over 13 amino acids. This chain's CDR3 is CASSFEGDTEAFF. CDR3 DNA sequence: TGTGCCAGCAGCTTTGAGGGGGACACTGAAGCTTTCTTT. The full variable domain, in which reference TRBV5-4 and TRBJ1-1 provide the parts outside the CDR3, is ETGVTQSPTHLIKTRGQQVTLRCSSQSGHNTVSWYQQALGQGPQFIFQYYREEENGRGNFPPRFSGLQFPNYSSELNVNALELDDSALYLCASSFEGDTEAFFGQGTRLTVV.

This clone was seen once. This chain connects TRBV28 to TRBJ2-3, with 7 bases that match TRBD2. This CDR3 has 13 amino acids. With V trimmed by 8 bases and J by 2 bases, 4 bases remained unmatched. Germline V gene lookup returns CDR1 MDHEN and CDR2 SYDVKM. The CDR3 DNA follows: TGTGCCAGCGACAGCGGGGTCACAGATACGCAGTATTTT. This codes for CASDSGVTDTQYF.

V and J are TRBV4-1 and TRBJ1-1; TRBD1 matches 9 bases. V shed 1 base, J shed 5 bases, and the junction held 8 bases outside the gene matches. The CDR3 has 16 residues. The germline gives CDR1 MGHRA, CDR2 YSYEKL. Written as DNA, the CDR3 is TGCGCCAGCAGCCAAGCAACAGGGGGCGTGTATACTGAAGCTTTCTTT. It translates to CASSQATGGVYTEAFF.

V usage is TRBV2 and J usage is TRBJ2-1; TRBD2 aligns across 8 bases. The CDR3 contains 16 residues. Germline CDR1 SNHLY, CDR2 FYNNEI. Trimming at V came to 6 bases and at J to 0 bases, leaving 7 bases not matched to a gene. The CDR3: CASRQSSGASYNEQFF. The CDR3 DNA sequence: TGTGCCAGCAGACAGAGTAGCGGGGCCTCCTACAATGAGCAGTTCTTC.

The gene calls are TRBV28 and TRBJ1-6, with D perhaps matching TRBD1 (5 bases). Trimming shortened V by 3 bases and J by 0 bases, and 9 bases separated the two germline ends. The germline gives CDR1 MDHEN, CDR2 SYDVKM. The CDR3 loop spans 16 amino acids. CDR3 bases: TGTGCCAGCAGTTTCGGGGGGAGCTCCTATAATTCACCCCTCCACTTT. Translating it yields CASSFGGSSYNSPLHF.

The CDR3 DNA reads as TGTGCCAGCAGCCCTGCTAGTTGGGGAGACCAAGAGACCCAGTACTTC. Residues: CASSPASWGDQETQYF. V is TRBV5-6 and J is TRBJ2-5, with D possibly being TRBD2 (5 bases). Trimming shortened V by 4 bases and J by 0 bases, and 16 bases separated the two germline ends. Germline V CDR1 and CDR2: SGHDT, YYEEEE. The CDR3 length is 16 residues.

This chain connects TRBV9 to TRBJ2-3; 11 nucleotides line up with TRBD2. V was clipped by 0 bases and J by 7 bases; unmatched bases: 10. Germline loops: CDR1 SGDLS, CDR2 YYNGEE. CDR3 size: 17 residues. The CDR3 coding sequence is TGTGCCAGCAGCGTAGAGGGAGGCCTAGCGGGAGGATATACGCAGTATTTT. Translating it yields CASSVEGGLAGGYTQYF.

The V and J genes are TRBV7-9 and TRBJ1-1, with D unclear. V dropped 6 bases and J dropped 5 bases, with 13 bases sitting between them. Germline V gene lookup returns CDR1 SEHNR and CDR2 FQNEAQ (reference sequence). The CDR3 has 13 residues. The CDR3 DNA is TGTGCCAGCAGGTCGGGGTATTTAACTGAAGCTTTCTTT. Translation: CASRSGYLTEAFF.

The gene calls are TRBV5-6 and TRBJ2-1; 7 bases are shared with TRBD1. CDR3 length: 15 residues. The germline CDR1 and CDR2 sequences are SGHDT and YYEEEE. V gave up 7 bases and J gave up 5 bases; unmatched junction bases: 12. CDR3 DNA sequence: TGTGCCAGCGGCACGGACAGGACTCTAAACAATGAGCAGTTCTTC. Translated, it gives CASGTDRTLNNEQFF.

A word on this clone: The junction shows a germline mismatch at one end, possibly a read error. V and J are TRBV7-7 and TRBJ2-1; unclear D gene. This CDR3 comprises 13 residues. Germline V gene data show CDR1 as SSHAT and CDR2 as FNYEAQ (reference sequence). This CDR3 is CASSLFQDNEQFF. CDR3 in DNA: TGTGCTAGCAGCTTATTCCAGGACAATGAGCAGTTCTTC.

The chain recombines TRBV5-1 with TRBJ2-5, with 10 bases matching TRBD1. Losses at the gene ends were 3 bases for V and 2 bases for J; bases not matched to a gene: 1. Germline assignment: CDR1 SGHRS and CDR2 YFSETQ. The CDR3 totals 14 residues. In DNA form, the CDR3 reads TGCGCCAGCAGCTGGGACAGGGGACAAGAGACCCAGTACTTC. This sequence encodes CASSWDRGQETQYF.

The V call is TRBV6-1, the J call TRBJ1-1; D is perhaps TRBD1 (6 bases). Germline V CDR1 and CDR2: MNHNS, SASEGT. V was cut by 3 bases and J by 4 bases, with 9 bases left in between. This CDR3 is 13 amino acids long. The CDR3 nucleotides are TGTGCCAGCAGTGATACAGGGAGCACTGAAGCTTTCTTT. It encodes CASSDTGSTEAFF.

J is TRBJ2-7 and V is TRBV6-5; TRBD2 aligns across 7 bases. Germline CDR1 MNHEY, CDR2 SVGAGI. This CDR3 contains 15 residues. The V gene end was trimmed by 2 bases and the J gene end by 7 bases; junction bases not matched to a gene: 11. The CDR3 here is CASSYASGVSEEQYF. The CDR3 DNA is TGTGCCAGCAGTTACGCTAGCGGTGTCTCTGAGGAGCAGTACTTC.